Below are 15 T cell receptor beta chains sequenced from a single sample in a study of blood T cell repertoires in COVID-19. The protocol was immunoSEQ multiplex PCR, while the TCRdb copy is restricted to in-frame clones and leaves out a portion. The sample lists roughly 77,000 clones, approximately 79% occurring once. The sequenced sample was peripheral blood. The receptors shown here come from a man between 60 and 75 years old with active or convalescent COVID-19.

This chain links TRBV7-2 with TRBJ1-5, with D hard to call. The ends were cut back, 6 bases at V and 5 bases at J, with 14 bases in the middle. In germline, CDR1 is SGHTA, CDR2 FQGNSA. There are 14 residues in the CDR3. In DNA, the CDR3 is TGTGCCAGCAGGAGTCACGGGAAAGATCAGCCCCAGCATTTT. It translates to CASRSHGKDQPQHF. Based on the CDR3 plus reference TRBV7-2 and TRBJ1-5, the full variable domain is GAGVSQSPSNKVTEKGKDVELRCDPISGHTALYWYRQSLGQGLEFLIYFQGNSAPDKSGLPSDRFSAERTGGSVSTLTIQRTQQEDSAVYLCASRSHGKDQPQHFGDGTRLSIL.

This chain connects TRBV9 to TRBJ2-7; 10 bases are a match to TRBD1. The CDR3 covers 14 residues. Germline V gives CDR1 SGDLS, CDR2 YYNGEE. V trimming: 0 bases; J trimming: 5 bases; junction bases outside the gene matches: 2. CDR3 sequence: CASSVGQGADEQYF. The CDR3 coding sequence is TGTGCCAGCAGCGTAGGACAGGGGGCCGACGAGCAGTACTTC. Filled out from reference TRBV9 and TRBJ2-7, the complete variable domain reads DSGVTQTPKHLITATGQRVTLRCSPRSGDLSVYWYQQSLDQGLQFLIQYYNGEERAKGNILERFSAQQFPDLHSELNLSSLELGDSALYFCASSVGQGADEQYFGPGTRLTVT.

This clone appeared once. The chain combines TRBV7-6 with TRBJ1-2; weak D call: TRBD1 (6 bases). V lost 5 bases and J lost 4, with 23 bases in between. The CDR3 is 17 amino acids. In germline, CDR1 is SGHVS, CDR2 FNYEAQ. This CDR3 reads CASSPGGQTLSIYGYTF. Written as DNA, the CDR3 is TGTGCCAGCAGCCCTGGGGGACAAACTTTATCGATCTATGGCTACACCTTC.

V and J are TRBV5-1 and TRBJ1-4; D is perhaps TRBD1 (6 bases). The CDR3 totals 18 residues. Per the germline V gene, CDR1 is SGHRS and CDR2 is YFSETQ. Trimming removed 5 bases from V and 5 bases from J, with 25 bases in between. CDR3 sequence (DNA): TGCGCCAGCAGGCGACGACAGGACTTCCTGGATCGAAATGAAAAACTGTTTTTT. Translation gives CASRRRQDFLDRNEKLFF.

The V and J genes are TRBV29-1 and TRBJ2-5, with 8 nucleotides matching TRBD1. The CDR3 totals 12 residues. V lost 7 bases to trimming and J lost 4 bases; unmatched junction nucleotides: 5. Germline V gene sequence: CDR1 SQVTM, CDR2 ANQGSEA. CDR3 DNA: TGCAGCGCCACGCAGGGGGCAGAGACCCAGTACTTC. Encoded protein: CSATQGAETQYF.

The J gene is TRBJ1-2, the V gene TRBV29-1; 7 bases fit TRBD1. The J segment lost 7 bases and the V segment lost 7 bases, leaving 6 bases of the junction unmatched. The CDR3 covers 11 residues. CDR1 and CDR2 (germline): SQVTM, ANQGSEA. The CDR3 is CSGTGPFGYTF. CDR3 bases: TGCAGCGGGACAGGCCCTTTTGGCTACACCTTC.

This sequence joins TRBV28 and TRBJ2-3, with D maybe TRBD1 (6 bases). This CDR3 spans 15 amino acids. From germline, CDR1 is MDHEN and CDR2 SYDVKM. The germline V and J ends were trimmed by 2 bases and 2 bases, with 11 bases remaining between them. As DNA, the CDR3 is TGTGCCAGCAGTTTAGAGGGGGAAAACACAGATACGCAGTATTTT. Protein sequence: CASSLEGENTDTQYF.

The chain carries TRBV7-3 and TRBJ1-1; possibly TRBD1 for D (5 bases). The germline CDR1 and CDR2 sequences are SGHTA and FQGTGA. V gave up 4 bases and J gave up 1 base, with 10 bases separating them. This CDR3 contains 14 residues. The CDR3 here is CASSSDGQNTEAFF. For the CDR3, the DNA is TGTGCCAGCAGCTCCGATGGACAGAACACTGAAGCTTTCTTT. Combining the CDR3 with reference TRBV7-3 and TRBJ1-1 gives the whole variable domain GAGVSQTPSNKVTEKGKYVELRCDPISGHTALYWYRQSLGQGPEFLIYFQGTGAADDSGLPNDRFFAVRPEGSVSTLKIQRTERGDSAVYLCASSSDGQNTEAFFGQGTRLTVV.

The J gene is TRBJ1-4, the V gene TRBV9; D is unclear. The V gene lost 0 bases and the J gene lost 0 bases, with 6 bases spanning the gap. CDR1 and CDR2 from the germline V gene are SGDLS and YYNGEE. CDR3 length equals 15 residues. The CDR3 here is CASSVGPATNEKLFF. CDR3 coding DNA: TGTGCCAGCAGCGTAGGTCCTGCAACTAATGAAAAACTGTTTTTT.

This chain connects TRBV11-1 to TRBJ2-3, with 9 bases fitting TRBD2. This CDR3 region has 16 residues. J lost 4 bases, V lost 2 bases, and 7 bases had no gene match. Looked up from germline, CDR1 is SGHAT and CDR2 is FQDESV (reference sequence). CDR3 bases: TGTGCCAGCAGCTTATGGACTAGCGAGGGGGCAGATACGCAGTATTTT. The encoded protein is CASSLWTSEGADTQYF.

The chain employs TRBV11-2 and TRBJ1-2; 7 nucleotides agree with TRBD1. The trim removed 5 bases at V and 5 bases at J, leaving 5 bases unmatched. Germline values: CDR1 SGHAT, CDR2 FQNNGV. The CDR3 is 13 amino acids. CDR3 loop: CASSRGTAYGYTF. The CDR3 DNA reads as TGTGCCAGCAGCCGAGGGACAGCTTATGGCTACACCTTC.

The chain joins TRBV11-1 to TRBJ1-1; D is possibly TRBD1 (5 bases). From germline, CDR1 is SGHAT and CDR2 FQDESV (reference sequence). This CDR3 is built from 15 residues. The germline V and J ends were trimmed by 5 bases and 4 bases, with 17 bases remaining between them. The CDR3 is CASSIGAGEGTEAFF. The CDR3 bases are TGTGCCAGCAGCATAGGGGCAGGAGAGGGCACTGAAGCTTTCTTT.

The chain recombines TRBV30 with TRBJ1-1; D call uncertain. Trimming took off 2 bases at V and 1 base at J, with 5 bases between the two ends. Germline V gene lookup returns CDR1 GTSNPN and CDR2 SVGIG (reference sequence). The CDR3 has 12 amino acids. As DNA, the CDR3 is TGTGCCTGGAGTCTGTGGAACACTGAAGCTTTCTTT. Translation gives CAWSLWNTEAFF.

CDR3 nucleotide sequence: TGTGCCAGCAGAGGGGTTGGAGATACGCAGTATTTT. Its translation: CASRGVGDTQYF. The rearrangement joins TRBV5-5 to TRBJ2-3; D is perhaps TRBD1 (5 bases). Per germline, CDR1 SGHKS and CDR2 YYEKEE (reference sequence). The V and J ends lost 5 bases and 5 bases respectively, with 9 bases between them. The CDR3 spans 12 residues.

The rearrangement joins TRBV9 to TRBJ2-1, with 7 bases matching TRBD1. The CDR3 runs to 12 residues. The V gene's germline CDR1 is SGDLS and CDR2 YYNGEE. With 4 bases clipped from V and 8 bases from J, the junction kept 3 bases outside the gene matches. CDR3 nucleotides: TGTGCCAGCAGCCGAGACAGGGATGAGCAGTTCTTC. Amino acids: CASSRDRDEQFF.